This T cell receptor (beta chain) was obtained from a study of Graves' ophthalmopathy and Graves' hyperthyroidism. The CDR3 covers 16 residues. The germline CDR1 and CDR2 sequences are SGHVS and FQNEAQ. Amplification of TCR beta CDR3 regions used RNA transcripts. After a first-round RT-PCR with HTBI primers, a second-round multiplex PCR was run. A single record per CDR3 protein comes from TCRdb applying MiXCR to the multiplex PCR reads. The sample has approximately 640,000 distinct CDR3 sequences; about two fifths are singletons. This clonotype was observed once. The sequenced sample consisted of peripheral blood. This TCR was recovered from an adult man with Graves' ophthalmopathy. The V call is TRBV7-8, the J call TRBJ2-7; tentative D call: TRBD2 (6 bases). The DNA end is a closer match to TRBJ2-1, so the J assignment may be wrong. CDR3 DNA sequence: TGTGCCAGCAGCTTAAAGTATGGGGAGGCGTGGAATGAGCAGTTCTTC. It specifies CASSLKYGEAWNEQFF.